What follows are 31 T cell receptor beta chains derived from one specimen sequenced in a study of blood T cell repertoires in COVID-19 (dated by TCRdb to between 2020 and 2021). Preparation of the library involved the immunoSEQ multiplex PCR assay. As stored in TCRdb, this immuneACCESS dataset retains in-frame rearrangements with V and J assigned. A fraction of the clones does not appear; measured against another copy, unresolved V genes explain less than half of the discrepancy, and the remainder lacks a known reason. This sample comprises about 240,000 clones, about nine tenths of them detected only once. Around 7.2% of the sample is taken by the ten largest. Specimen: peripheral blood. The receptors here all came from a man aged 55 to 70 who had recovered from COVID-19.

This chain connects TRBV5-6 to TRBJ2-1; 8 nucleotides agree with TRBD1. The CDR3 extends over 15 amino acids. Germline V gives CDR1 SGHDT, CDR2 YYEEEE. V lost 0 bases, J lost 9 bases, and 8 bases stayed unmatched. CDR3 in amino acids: CASSLAGQGAGEQFF. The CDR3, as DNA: TGTGCCAGCAGCTTGGCCGGGCAGGGGGCGGGTGAGCAGTTCTTC.

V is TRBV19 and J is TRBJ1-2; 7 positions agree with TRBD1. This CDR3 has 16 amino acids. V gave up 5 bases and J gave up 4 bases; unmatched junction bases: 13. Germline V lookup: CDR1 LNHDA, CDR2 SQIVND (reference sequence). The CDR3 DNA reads TGTGCCAGTAGTTCATTCGGCAGGGGGATGGTCTATGGCTACACCTTC. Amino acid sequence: CASSSFGRGMVYGYTF.

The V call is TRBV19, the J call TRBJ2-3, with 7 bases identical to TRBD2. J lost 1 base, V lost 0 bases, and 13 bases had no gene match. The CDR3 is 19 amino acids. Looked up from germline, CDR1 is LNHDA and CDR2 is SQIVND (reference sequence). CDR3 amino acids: CASSIDQVGGAPRTDTQYF. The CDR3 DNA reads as TGTGCCAGTAGTATAGATCAGGTGGGAGGGGCCCCCCGCACAGATACGCAGTATTTT.

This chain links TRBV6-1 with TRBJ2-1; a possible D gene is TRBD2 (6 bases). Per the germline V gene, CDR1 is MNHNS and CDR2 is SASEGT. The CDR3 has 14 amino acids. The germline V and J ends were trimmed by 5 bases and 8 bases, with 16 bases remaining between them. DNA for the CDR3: TGTGCCAGCAGTCGTAAGGGACTGGGCGATGAGCAGTTCTTC. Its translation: CASSRKGLGDEQFF.

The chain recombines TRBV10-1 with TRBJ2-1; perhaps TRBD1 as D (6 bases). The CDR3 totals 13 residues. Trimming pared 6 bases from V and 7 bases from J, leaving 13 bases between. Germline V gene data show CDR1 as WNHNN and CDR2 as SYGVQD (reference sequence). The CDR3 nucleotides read TGCGCCAGCAGCGCTGACAGGTTGAATGAGCAGTTCTTC. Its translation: CASSADRLNEQFF.

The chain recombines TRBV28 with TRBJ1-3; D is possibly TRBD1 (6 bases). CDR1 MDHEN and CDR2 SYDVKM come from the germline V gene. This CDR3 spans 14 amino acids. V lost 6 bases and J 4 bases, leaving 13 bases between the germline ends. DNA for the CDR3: TGTGCCAGCAGGATTACAGGGTACGGAAACACCATATATTTT. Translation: CASRITGYGNTIYF. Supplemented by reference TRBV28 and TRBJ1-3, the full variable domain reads DVKVTQSSRYLVKRTGEKVFLECVQDMDHENMFWYRQDPGLGLRLIYFSYDVKMKEKGDIPEGYSVSREKKERFSLILESASTNQTSMYLCASRITGYGNTIYFGEGSWLTVV.

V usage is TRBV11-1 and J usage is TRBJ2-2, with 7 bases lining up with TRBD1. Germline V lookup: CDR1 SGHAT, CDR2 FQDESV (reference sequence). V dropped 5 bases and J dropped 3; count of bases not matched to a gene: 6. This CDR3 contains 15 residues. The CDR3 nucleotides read TGTGCCAGCAGCCCGGGACAGTACCACACCGGGGAGCTGTTTTTT. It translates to CASSPGQYHTGELFF.

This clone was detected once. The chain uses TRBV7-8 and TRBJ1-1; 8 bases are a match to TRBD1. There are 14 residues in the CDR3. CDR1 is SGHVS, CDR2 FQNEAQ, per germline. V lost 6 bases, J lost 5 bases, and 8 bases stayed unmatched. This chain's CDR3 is CASRSRGPVTEAFF. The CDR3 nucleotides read TGTGCCAGCAGGTCCAGGGGGCCGGTAACTGAAGCTTTCTTT.

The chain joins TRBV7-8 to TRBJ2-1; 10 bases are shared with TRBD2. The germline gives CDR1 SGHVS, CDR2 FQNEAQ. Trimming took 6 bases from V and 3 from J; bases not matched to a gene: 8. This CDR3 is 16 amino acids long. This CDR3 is CASRPSLAGGYNEQFF. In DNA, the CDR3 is TGTGCCAGCAGGCCGTCATTAGCGGGGGGCTACAATGAGCAGTTCTTC. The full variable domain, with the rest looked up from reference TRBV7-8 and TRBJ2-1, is GAGVSQSPRYKVAKRGQDVALRCDPISGHVSLFWYQQALGQGPEFLTYFQNEAQLDKSGLPSDRFFAERPEGSVSTLKIQRTQQEDSAVYLCASRPSLAGGYNEQFFGPGTRLTVL.

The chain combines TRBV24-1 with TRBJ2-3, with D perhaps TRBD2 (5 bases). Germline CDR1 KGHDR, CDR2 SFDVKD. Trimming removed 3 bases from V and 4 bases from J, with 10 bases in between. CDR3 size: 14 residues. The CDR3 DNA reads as TGTGCCACCAGTGATCCAGAGGGTCCAGATACGCAGTATTTT. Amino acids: CATSDPEGPDTQYF.

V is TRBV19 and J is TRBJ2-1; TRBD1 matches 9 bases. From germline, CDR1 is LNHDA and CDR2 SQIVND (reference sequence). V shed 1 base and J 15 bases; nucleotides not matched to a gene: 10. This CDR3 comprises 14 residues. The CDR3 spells CASSIGSWGTGLFF. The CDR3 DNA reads TGTGCCAGTAGTATAGGATCGTGGGGGACAGGGCTGTTCTTC.

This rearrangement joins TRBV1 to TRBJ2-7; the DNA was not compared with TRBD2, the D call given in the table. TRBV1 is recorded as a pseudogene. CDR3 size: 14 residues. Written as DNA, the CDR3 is TGCACCAGCAGCCAAGATGGAAGCGGGTACGAGCAGTACTTC. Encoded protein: CTSSQDGSGYEQYF.

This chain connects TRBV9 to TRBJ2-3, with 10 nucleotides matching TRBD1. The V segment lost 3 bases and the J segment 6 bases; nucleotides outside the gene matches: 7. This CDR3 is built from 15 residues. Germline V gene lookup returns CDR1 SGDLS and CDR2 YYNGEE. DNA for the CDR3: TGTGCCAGCAGCGGCACCGGGACAGGGGCCGATACGCAGTATTTT. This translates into CASSGTGTGADTQYF.

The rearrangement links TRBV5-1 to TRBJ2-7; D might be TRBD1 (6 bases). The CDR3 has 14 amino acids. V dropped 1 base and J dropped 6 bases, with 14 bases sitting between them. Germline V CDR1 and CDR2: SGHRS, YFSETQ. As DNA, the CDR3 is TGCGCCAGCAGCTTGAGGCAGGGGCTCGGCGAGCAGTACTTC. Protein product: CASSLRQGLGEQYF. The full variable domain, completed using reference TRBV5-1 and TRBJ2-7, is KAGVTQTPRYLIKTRGQQVTLSCSPISGHRSVSWYQQTPGQGLQFLFEYFSETQRNKGNFPGRFSGRQFSNSRSEMNVSTLELGDSALYLCASSLRQGLGEQYFGPGTRLTVT.

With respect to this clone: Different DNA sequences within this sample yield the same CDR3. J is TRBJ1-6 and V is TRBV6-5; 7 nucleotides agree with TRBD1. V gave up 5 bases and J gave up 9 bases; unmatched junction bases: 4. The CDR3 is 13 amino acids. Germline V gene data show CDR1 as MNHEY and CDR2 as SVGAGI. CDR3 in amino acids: CASSRQGGSPLHF. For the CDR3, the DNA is TGTGCCAGCAGTAGGCAGGGGGGTTCACCCCTCCACTTT.

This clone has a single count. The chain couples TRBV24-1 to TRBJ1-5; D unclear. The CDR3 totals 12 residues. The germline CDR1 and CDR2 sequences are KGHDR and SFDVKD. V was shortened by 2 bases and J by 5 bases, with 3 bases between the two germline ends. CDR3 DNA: TGTGCCACCAGTGATTCAGATCAGCCCCAGCATTTT. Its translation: CATSDSDQPQHF.

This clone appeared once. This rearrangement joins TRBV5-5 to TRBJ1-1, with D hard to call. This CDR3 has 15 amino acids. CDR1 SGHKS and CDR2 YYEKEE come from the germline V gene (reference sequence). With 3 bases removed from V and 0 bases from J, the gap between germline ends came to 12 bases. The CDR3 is CASSWEGRMNTEAFF. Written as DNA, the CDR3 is TGTGCCAGCAGCTGGGAGGGCAGGATGAACACTGAAGCTTTCTTT.

The CDR3 here is CASSPETGAQPQHF. CDR3 coding DNA: TGTGCCAGCTCACCGGAGACAGGGGCCCAGCCCCAGCATTTT. This chain links TRBV18 with TRBJ1-5; 8 bases fit TRBD1. The CDR3 has 14 residues. The ends lost 3 bases at V and 7 bases at J; junction bases unmatched: 5. Germline CDR1 is KGHSH and CDR2 is LQKENI. The full variable domain, completed using reference TRBV18 and TRBJ1-5, is NAGVMQNPRHLVRRRGQEARLRCSPMKGHSHVYWYRQLPEEGLKFMVYLQKENIIDESGMPKERFSAEFPKEGPSILRIQQVVRGDSAAYFCASSPETGAQPQHFGDGTRLSIL.

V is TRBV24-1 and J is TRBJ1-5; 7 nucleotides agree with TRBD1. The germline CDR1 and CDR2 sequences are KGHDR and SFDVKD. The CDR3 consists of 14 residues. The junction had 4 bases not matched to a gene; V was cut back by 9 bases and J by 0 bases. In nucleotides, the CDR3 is TGTGCCACCGGGACAGACCTTAGCAATCAGCCCCAGCATTTT. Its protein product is CATGTDLSNQPQHF.

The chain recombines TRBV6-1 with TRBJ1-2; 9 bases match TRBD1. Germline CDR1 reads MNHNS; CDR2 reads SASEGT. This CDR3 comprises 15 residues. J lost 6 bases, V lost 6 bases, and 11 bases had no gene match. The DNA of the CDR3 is TGTGCCAGCAGATATATAAGGGACAGGGAGGATGGCTACACCTTC. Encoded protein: CASRYIRDREDGYTF.

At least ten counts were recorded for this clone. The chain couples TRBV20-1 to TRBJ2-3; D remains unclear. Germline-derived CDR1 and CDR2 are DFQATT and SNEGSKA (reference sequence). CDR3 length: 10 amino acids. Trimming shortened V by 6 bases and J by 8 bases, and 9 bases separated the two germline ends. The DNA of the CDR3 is TGCAGTGCCCTGGCCGTTACGCAGTATTTT. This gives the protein CSALAVTQYF.

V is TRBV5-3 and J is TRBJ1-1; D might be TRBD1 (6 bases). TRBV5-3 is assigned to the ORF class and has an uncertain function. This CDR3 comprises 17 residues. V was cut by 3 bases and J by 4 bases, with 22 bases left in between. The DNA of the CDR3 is TGTGCCAGAAGCTCAGCAGGGGCGGGTACTGCGGGCACTGAAGCTTTCTTT. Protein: CARSSAGAGTAGTEAFF.

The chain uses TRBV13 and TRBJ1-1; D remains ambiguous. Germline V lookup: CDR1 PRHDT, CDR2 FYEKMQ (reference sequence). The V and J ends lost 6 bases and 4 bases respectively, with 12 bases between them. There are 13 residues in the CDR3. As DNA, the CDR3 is TGTGCCAGCAGACTTTTCGGGGTCACTGAAGCTTTCTTT. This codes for CASRLFGVTEAFF. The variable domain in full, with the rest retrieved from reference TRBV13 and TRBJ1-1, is AAGVIQSPRHLIKEKRETATLKCYPIPRHDTVYWYQQGPGQDPQFLISFYEKMQSDKGSIPDRFSAQQFSDYHSELNMSSLELGDSALYFCASRLFGVTEAFFGQGTRLTVV.

The CDR3, as DNA: TGTGCCAGCAGCTGGAGGATACAGGGGCCCACAAATGAAAAACTGTTTTTT. Translated: CASSWRIQGPTNEKLFF. The chain uses TRBV7-9 and TRBJ1-4; 7 nucleotides align to TRBD1. The V gene end was trimmed by 4 bases and the J gene end by 5 bases; junction bases not matched to a gene: 13. Germline V gene sequence: CDR1 SEHNR, CDR2 FQNEAQ (reference sequence). The CDR3 length is 17 residues.

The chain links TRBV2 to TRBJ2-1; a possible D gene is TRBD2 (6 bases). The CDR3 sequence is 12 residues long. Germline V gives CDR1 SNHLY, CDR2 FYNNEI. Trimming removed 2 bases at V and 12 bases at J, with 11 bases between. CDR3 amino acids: CASSEPGTAQFF. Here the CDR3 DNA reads TGTGCCAGCAGTGAACCGGGGACTGCGCAGTTCTTC.

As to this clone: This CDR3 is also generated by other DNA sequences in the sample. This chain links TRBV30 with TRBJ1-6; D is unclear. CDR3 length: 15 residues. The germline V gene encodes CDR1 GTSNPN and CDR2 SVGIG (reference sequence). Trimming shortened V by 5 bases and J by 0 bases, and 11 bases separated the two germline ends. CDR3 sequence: CAWSRESSYNSPLHF. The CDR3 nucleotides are TGTGCCTGGTCGCGGGAGAGCTCCTATAATTCACCCCTCCACTTT.

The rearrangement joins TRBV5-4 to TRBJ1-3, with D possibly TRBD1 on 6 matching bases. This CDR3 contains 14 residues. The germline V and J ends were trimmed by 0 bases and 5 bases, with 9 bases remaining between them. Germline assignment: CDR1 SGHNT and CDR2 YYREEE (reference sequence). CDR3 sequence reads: CASSLAGGRNTIYF. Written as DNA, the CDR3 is TGTGCCAGCAGCTTGGCCGGGGGGCGAAACACCATATATTTT.

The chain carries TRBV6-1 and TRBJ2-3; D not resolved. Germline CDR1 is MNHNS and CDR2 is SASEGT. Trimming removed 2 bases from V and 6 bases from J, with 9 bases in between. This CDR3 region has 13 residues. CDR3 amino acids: CASSESWADTQYF. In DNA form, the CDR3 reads TGTGCCAGCAGTGAATCATGGGCCGATACGCAGTATTTT.

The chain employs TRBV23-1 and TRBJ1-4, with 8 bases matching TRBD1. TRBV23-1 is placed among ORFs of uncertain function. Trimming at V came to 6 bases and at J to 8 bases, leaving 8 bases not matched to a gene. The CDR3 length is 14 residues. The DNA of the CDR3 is TGCGCCAGCAGGCCCGGACAGGGCCGAGAAAAACTGTTTTTT. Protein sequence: CASRPGQGREKLFF.

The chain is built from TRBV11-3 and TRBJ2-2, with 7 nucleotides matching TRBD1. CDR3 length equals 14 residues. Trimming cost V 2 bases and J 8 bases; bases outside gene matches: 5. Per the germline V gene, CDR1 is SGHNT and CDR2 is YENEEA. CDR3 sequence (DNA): TGTGCCAGCAGCTTATACAGGGGTTCGGGGGAGCTGTTTTTT. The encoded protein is CASSLYRGSGELFF.

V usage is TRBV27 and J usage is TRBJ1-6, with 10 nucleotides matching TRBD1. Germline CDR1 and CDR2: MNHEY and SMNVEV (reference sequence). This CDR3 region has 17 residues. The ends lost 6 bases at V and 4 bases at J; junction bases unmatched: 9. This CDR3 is CASRGSDRGTYNSPLHF. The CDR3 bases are TGTGCCAGCAGGGGATCGGACAGGGGGACGTATAATTCACCCCTCCACTTT.